The 3 T cell receptor beta chains listed next were all sequenced from one sample in a study of T cell responses to AZD1222 COVID-19 vaccine. Sequencing was performed with immunoSEQ multiplex PCR; in TCRdb, only in-frame clones are kept and a portion is missing. The repertoire includes approximately 100,000 clones, around nine tenths of them detected once, and over 15% sits in the top ten. The source was peripheral blood, collected on day 0 of AZD1222 vaccination. The receptors originated from an adult in good health.

This clone was recorded once. The chain couples TRBV3-1 (or the pseudogene TRBV3-2) to TRBJ1-5; D remains ambiguous. V lost 2 bases, J lost 4 bases, and 3 bases lay in between. The V gene's germline CDR1 is LGHDT and CDR2 YNNKEL (reference sequence). The length of the CDR3 is 12 residues. The CDR3, as DNA: TGTGCCAGCAGCCAATTTAATCAGCCCCAGCATTTT. It translates to CASSQFNQPQHF.

This sequence joins TRBV5-1 and TRBJ1-1; weak D call: TRBD1 (6 bases). Trimming took off 2 bases at V and 1 base at J, with 12 bases between the two ends. CDR1 and CDR2 from the germline V gene are SGHRS and YFSETQ. The CDR3 has 15 amino acids. In nucleotides, the CDR3 is TGCGCCAGCAGCTTCCGTAGACAGGAGAACACTGAAGCTTTCTTT. Its protein is CASSFRRQENTEAFF.

The J gene is TRBJ1-3, the V gene TRBV11-3; D is undetermined. Germline V gene lookup returns CDR1 SGHNT and CDR2 YENEEA. The CDR3 is 15 residues long. The V end was cut by 2 bases, the J end by 0 bases, with 8 bases between. The CDR3 nucleotides are TGTGCCAGCAGCTTAACTGGGAACTCTGGAAACACCATATATTTT. The encoded protein is CASSLTGNSGNTIYF.